One sample yielded the 25 T cell receptor beta chains listed below, sequenced in a study of cytomegalovirus exposure and HLA in healthy donors. Both 60 Vbeta primers and 13 Jbeta primers went into the PCR. Measured with immunoSEQ multiplex PCR; TCRdb has only the in-frame clones, and not every one. Of approximately 160,000 clones in the sample, approximately 71% are singletons; the top ten hold roughly 1.4%. Input material: PBMCs. Receptor source: a man aged 45-65 years in good health and CMV-seronegative.

The V gene is TRBV19, the J gene TRBJ2-3; the D gene is possibly TRBD1 (6 bases). This CDR3 has 16 residues. Looked up from germline, CDR1 is LNHDA and CDR2 is SQIVND (reference sequence). Trimming cost V 2 bases and J 3 bases, with 15 bases left between them. CDR3 region: CASSILSRGMTDTQYF. DNA for the CDR3: TGTGCCAGTAGTATATTATCCAGGGGTATGACAGATACGCAGTATTTT.

This chain joins TRBV11-2 and TRBJ1-2; D might be TRBD1 (5 bases). CDR3 length: 14 residues. Trimming pared 1 base from V and 8 bases from J, leaving 14 bases between. Per germline, CDR1 SGHAT and CDR2 FQNNGV. The CDR3 nucleotides are TGTGCCAGCAGCTTAGGGGGCTGGGGGGGAGGCTACACCTTC. This translates into CASSLGGWGGGYTF.

Here the CDR3 reads CASSPAGASSYEQYF. DNA for the CDR3: TGTGCCAGCAGCCCCGCGGGGGCGAGCTCCTACGAGCAGTACTTC. The rearrangement uses TRBV6-1 and TRBJ2-7, with D perhaps matching TRBD2 (7 bases). The CDR3 extends over 15 amino acids. The ends were cut back, 6 bases at V and 0 bases at J, with 15 bases in the middle. Per the germline V gene, CDR1 is MNHNS and CDR2 is SASEGT.

V usage is TRBV7-3 and J usage is TRBJ2-1; D not certain. Germline CDR1 is SGHTA and CDR2 is FQGTGA. This CDR3 comprises 15 residues. V was pared by 6 bases and J by 0 bases, with 12 bases between. This CDR3 reads CASRSNRDSYNEQFF. CDR3 DNA sequence: TGTGCCAGCAGATCTAACAGAGACTCCTACAATGAGCAGTTCTTC.

There are a few counts of this clone. The chain is built from TRBV7-9 and TRBJ2-7; D might be TRBD1 (6 bases). Germline-derived CDR1 and CDR2 are SEHNR and FQNEAQ (reference sequence). Trimming shortened V by 6 bases and J by 4 bases, and 10 bases separated the two germline ends. The CDR3 runs to 12 residues. The CDR3 nucleotides read TGTGCCAGCAGGTTACAGGGATACGAGCAGTACTTC. The encoded protein is CASRLQGYEQYF.

CDR3 region: CASSLGDRFSNEQFF. In DNA, the CDR3 is TGCGCCAGCAGCTTGGGGGACAGGTTTAGCAATGAGCAGTTCTTC. The V and J genes are TRBV5-1 and TRBJ2-1; 8 bases match TRBD1. Per germline, CDR1 SGHRS and CDR2 YFSETQ. The CDR3 has 15 residues. With V trimmed by 0 bases and J by 6 bases, 5 bases remained unmatched.

This clone showed up just once. The chain uses TRBV27 and TRBJ1-4; D uncertain. Between the trimmed V and J ends, which lost 9 bases and 6 bases, there was a span of 5 bases. Germline assignment: CDR1 MNHEY and CDR2 SMNVEV (reference sequence). The CDR3 sequence is 10 residues long. CDR3 bases: TGTGCCAGAGAGGATGAAAAACTGTTTTTT. Translation: CAREDEKLFF. Drawing the rest from reference TRBV27 and TRBJ1-4, the complete variable domain is EAQVTQNPRYLITVTGKKLTVTCSQNMNHEYMSWYRQDPGLGLRQIYYSMNVEVTDKGDVPEGYKVSRKEKRNFPLILESPSPNQTSLYFCAREDEKLFFGSGTQLSVL.

A few counts support this clone. V usage is TRBV28 and J usage is TRBJ2-7; possible D gene TRBD2, 7 bases. The CDR3 extends over 16 amino acids. The germline gives CDR1 MDHEN, CDR2 SYDVKM. Trimming left V 6 bases short and J 2 bases short, with 20 bases between. This CDR3 is CASRTLSGGHPYEQYF. The CDR3, as DNA: TGTGCCAGCAGGACCCTTTCGGGGGGACACCCCTACGAGCAGTACTTC.

Concerning this clone: In the same sample, other DNA sequences code for this CDR3. The gene calls are TRBV19 and TRBJ2-3; 12 nucleotides match TRBD2. CDR3 size: 15 residues. J gave up 3 bases and V 4 bases, and 2 bases lay outside the gene matches. CDR1 is LNHDA and CDR2 is SQIVND in the germline V gene (reference sequence). The CDR3: CASSKLAGGTDTQYF. The CDR3 bases are TGTGCCAGTAGTAAACTAGCGGGGGGTACAGATACGCAGTATTTT. The whole variable domain, filled in from reference TRBV19 and TRBJ2-3, reads DGGITQSPKYLFRKEGQNVTLSCEQNLNHDAMYWYRQDPGQGLRLIYYSQIVNDFQKGDIAEGYSVSREKKESFPLTVTSAQKNPTAFYLCASSKLAGGTDTQYFGPGTRLTVL.

This clone appeared a few times. The rearrangement joins TRBV10-1 to TRBJ2-1; D call uncertain. The V end was cut by 7 bases, the J end by 6 bases, with 19 bases between. Germline V gene data show CDR1 as WNHNN and CDR2 as SYGVQD (reference sequence). The CDR3 is 15 residues long. The CDR3 here is CASKRNSTNCNEQFF. In nucleotides, the CDR3 is TGCGCCAGCAAAAGAAACTCCACCAACTGCAATGAGCAGTTCTTC.

The V call is TRBV4-3, the J call TRBJ1-2; D call uncertain. Germline V CDR1 and CDR2: LGHNA, YSLEER. The CDR3 is 15 amino acids. V shed 1 base and J shed 0 bases, with 9 bases lying between them. The CDR3 sequence: CASSQGREANYGYTF. The DNA of the CDR3 is TGCGCCAGCAGCCAAGGGAGAGAAGCTAACTATGGCTACACCTTC.

This clone occurred once. The V call is TRBV5-6, the J call TRBJ2-5, with D hard to call. The CDR3 is made up of 13 amino acids. V lost 4 bases, J lost 3 bases, and 10 bases lay in between. CDR1 is SGHDT, CDR2 YYEEEE, per germline. CDR3 loop: CASSAPSEETQYF. The DNA for the CDR3 is TGTGCCAGCAGCGCCCCAAGCGAAGAGACCCAGTACTTC.

In its sample, this clone was seen a few times. The chain carries TRBV5-4 and TRBJ1-1, with 8 nucleotides matching TRBD1. Germline V lookup: CDR1 SGHNT, CDR2 YYREEE (reference sequence). This CDR3 contains 14 residues. J gave up 2 bases and V 4 bases, and 4 bases lay outside the gene matches. The chain's CDR3 is CASSPGQVNTEAFF. The CDR3 bases are TGTGCCAGCAGCCCGGGACAGGTTAACACTGAAGCTTTCTTT.

The V gene is TRBV2, the J gene TRBJ2-7; D perhaps matches TRBD1 (6 bases). The CDR3 length is 16 residues. CDR1 and CDR2 from the germline V gene are SNHLY and FYNNEI. V gave up 5 bases and J gave up 0 bases, with 17 bases separating them. In nucleotides, the CDR3 is TGTGCCAGCAGTTTACAGGGTCCTTCCCCCTCCTACGAGCAGTACTTC. This encodes CASSLQGPSPSYEQYF.

This clone was recorded a few times. This chain connects TRBV6-5 to TRBJ1-1; D is ambiguous. The CDR3 spans 14 residues. Trimming stripped 2 bases from V and 2 bases from J, with 9 bases between. The germline CDR1 and CDR2 sequences are MNHEY and SVGAGI. In nucleotides, the CDR3 is TGTGCCAGCAGTTACATCTCCAGAAACACTGAAGCTTTCTTT. The encoded protein is CASSYISRNTEAFF.

The chain is built from TRBV6-6 and TRBJ1-5; 9 nucleotides match TRBD1. Germline loops: CDR1 MNHNY, CDR2 SVGAGI (reference sequence). This CDR3 has 15 residues. Trimming cost V 8 bases and J 3 bases; bases outside gene matches: 8. The chain's CDR3 is CASVIGTGFNQPQHF. DNA of the CDR3: TGTGCCAGCGTGATTGGGACAGGGTTCAATCAGCCCCAGCATTTT.

The chain combines TRBV5-4 with TRBJ2-1; 8 nucleotides align to TRBD1. The trim removed 2 bases at V and 3 bases at J, leaving 4 bases unmatched. This CDR3 is built from 15 residues. The germline gives CDR1 SGHNT, CDR2 YYREEE (reference sequence). This CDR3 is CASSLGQGSYNEQFF. The CDR3 DNA sequence: TGTGCCAGCAGCTTAGGACAGGGTAGCTACAATGAGCAGTTCTTC.

This rearrangement joins TRBV28 to TRBJ1-5, with TRBD1 as a possible D gene (5 bases). CDR1 MDHEN and CDR2 SYDVKM come from the germline V gene. The CDR3 runs 16 residues. Trimming removed 3 bases at V and 7 bases at J, with 19 bases between. The CDR3 here is CASSFFTGGEPQPQHF. CDR3 nucleotide sequence: TGTGCCAGCAGTTTCTTTACCGGGGGGGAACCGCAGCCCCAGCATTTT.

The CDR3 protein is CASSPPGQGEYGYTF. The CDR3 region has the DNA TGTGCCAGCTCACCACCCGGACAGGGAGAATATGGCTACACCTTC. The chain links TRBV18 to TRBJ1-2; 8 bases line up with TRBD1. With V trimmed by 0 bases and J by 5 bases, 5 bases remained unmatched. Germline-derived CDR1 and CDR2 are KGHSH and LQKENI. The CDR3 has 15 amino acids.

The table lists this clone with a few counts. The chain joins TRBV5-5 to TRBJ2-7; possibly TRBD2 for D (6 bases). The germline CDR1 and CDR2 sequences are SGHKS and YYEKEE (reference sequence). V lost 3 bases and J 4 bases, leaving 14 bases between the germline ends. This CDR3 is built from 14 residues. CDR3 loop: CASSWGGDPYEQYF. The CDR3 DNA follows: TGTGCCAGCAGCTGGGGCGGGGATCCGTACGAGCAGTACTTC.

The chain has TRBV19 and TRBJ2-2, with 7 bases lining up with TRBD2. This CDR3 is 15 amino acids long. Germline values: CDR1 LNHDA, CDR2 SQIVND (reference sequence). V was clipped by 6 bases and J by 6 bases; unmatched bases: 10. Here the CDR3 reads CASRTGLVVPGELFF. As DNA, the CDR3 is TGTGCCAGTAGGACCGGACTAGTAGTTCCCGGGGAGCTGTTTTTT. Combining the CDR3 with reference TRBV19 and TRBJ2-2 gives the whole variable domain DGGITQSPKYLFRKEGQNVTLSCEQNLNHDAMYWYRQDPGQGLRLIYYSQIVNDFQKGDIAEGYSVSREKKESFPLTVTSAQKNPTAFYLCASRTGLVVPGELFFGEGSRLTVL.

This clone has only a few counts. The chain recombines TRBV18 with TRBJ1-2, with 11 bases identical to TRBD1. The germline CDR1 and CDR2 sequences are KGHSH and LQKENI. There are 15 residues in the CDR3. V was pared by 2 bases and J by 6 bases, with 5 bases of the junction left unmatched. The CDR3 is CASSPMDRGRDGYTF. CDR3 bases: TGTGCCAGCTCACCAATGGACAGGGGGCGAGATGGCTACACCTTC.

This chain links TRBV7-3 with TRBJ1-4; D is possibly TRBD1 (5 bases). In germline, CDR1 is SGHTA, CDR2 FQGTGA. The CDR3 covers 16 residues. Trimming took 2 bases from V and 4 from J, leaving 14 bases between them. CDR3 sequence (DNA): TGTGCCAGCAGCTTATTTTTAGGGAGGGGTAATGAAAAACTGTTTTTT. As protein: CASSLFLGRGNEKLFF.

Only a few counts were recorded for this clone. This chain uses TRBV11-2 with TRBJ2-7; no clear D gene. This CDR3 comprises 12 residues. Germline-derived CDR1 and CDR2 are SGHAT and FQNNGV. Deletions cut 5 bases from V and 9 bases from J, with 14 bases between. The CDR3 DNA follows: TGTGCCAGCAGCCCCGCGGTAATGGGGCAGTACTTC. Amino acid sequence: CASSPAVMGQYF.

J is TRBJ2-7 and V is TRBV10-2, with D possibly matching TRBD1 (6 bases). The germline V gene has CDR1 WSHSY and CDR2 SAAADI. V was trimmed by 7 bases and J by 3 bases, leaving 10 bases between them. This CDR3 has 12 residues. The CDR3 reads CASTTGLYEQYF. In DNA form, the CDR3 reads TGCGCCAGCACCACAGGGCTCTACGAGCAGTACTTC.